The source of this T cell receptor beta chain is a study of tumor-infiltrating lymphocytes in primary liver carcinoma. Looking at the study overall: Samples produced roughly 3.65 to 8 million productive TCRbeta reads, comparable across tissue types. Study-wide results and limits: The difference in top-250-clone fraction between tumors and blood was significant, favoring tumors (p = 0.039).

Germline DNA was also extracted, and blood RNA was taken from unsorted whole blood. The patients lived with chronic HBV infection and had not yet received any treatment. The researchers drew roughly 3.8 milliliters of peripheral blood before surgery. cDNA specific to TCR beta was made from around 450 ng of total RNA, with a constant-region primer employed for priming. Each TCR beta library was derived from three nested multiplex PCR rounds that employed slightly modified ARM-PCR. A C-beta reverse primer and TRBV1-TRBV30 forward primers served in each of the first two PCR rounds, at around 10 cycles apiece. A single record per CDR3 protein comes from TCRdb applying MiXCR to the multiplex PCR reads. The table records almost 200,000 distinct CDR3 sequences, 65% of them present only once. On this clonotype itself: Its target is unknown. The junction and the germline gene differ at one end; a read error may be behind it.

The CDR3 sequence is 17 residues long. What was sequenced was peripheral blood. The V gene is TRBV5-3, the J gene TRBJ2-3; weak D call: TRBD2 (6 bases). TRBV5-3 is identified as an open reading frame with a role that is uncertain. The sequence came from a woman between 55 and 75 years old with primary liver carcinoma and hepatitis B virus infection. The CDR3 loop reads CPRSLASEEIPTDMQYF. DNA of the CDR3: TGTCCCAGAAGCTTGGCTAGCGAAGAAATTCCTACAGATATGCAGTATTTT.